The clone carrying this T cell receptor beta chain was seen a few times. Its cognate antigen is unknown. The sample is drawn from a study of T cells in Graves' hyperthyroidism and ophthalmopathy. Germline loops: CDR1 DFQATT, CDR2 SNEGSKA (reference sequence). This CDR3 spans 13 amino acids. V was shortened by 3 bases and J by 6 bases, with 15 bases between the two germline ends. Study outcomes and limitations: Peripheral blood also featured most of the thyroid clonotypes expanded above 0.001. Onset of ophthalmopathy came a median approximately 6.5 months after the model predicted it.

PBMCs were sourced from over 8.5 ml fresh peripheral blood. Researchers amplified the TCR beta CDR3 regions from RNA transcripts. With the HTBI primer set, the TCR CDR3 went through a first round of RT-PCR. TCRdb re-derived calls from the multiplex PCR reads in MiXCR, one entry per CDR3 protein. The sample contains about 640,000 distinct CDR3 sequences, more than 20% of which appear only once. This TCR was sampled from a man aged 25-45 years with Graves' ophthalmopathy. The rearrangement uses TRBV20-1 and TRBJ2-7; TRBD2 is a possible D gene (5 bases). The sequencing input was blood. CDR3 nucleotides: TGCAGTGCTAGCCCGTTACGGGGTACCGAGCAGTACTTC. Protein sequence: CSASPLRGTEQYF.